This T cell receptor (beta chain) was captured in a study of cytomegalovirus exposure and HLA in healthy donors. Findings of the study overall: Donor immune exposure was known only as CMV serostatus. TCR beta chain V- and J-gene trimming was linked, in a later analysis, to a missense variant in DCLRE1C. What was likely a sequencing artifact was a cluster of highly shared sequence variants. Analyzed later, most CMV-associated TCR beta chains appeared HLA-restricted.

The PCR employed 60 Vbeta primers together with 13 Jbeta primers. TCRdb's table, derived via immunoSEQ multiplex PCR, lists solely in-frame clones and lacks some. Counted here are around 100,000 clones, 50% to 70% occurring once; the ten biggest clones make up less than 4.5%. The CDR3 loop spans 14 amino acids. V dropped 2 bases and J dropped 3 bases, with 11 bases sitting between them. Per the germline V gene, CDR1 is SGHNT and CDR2 is YYREEE (reference sequence). Notes on this clone: Its antigen is unidentified.

Sequenced: PBMCs. The rearrangement uses TRBV5-4 and TRBJ1-1, with D maybe TRBD1 (5 bases). This receptor was obtained from a man younger than 45 in good health and CMV-seropositive. CDR3 in DNA: TGTGCCAGCAGCTTCCAGGGCCTGGACACTGAAGCTTTCTTT. Protein product: CASSFQGLDTEAFF.